This is a list of T cell receptor beta chains from one sample in a study of blood T cell repertoires in COVID-19. Here immunoSEQ multiplex PCR was the method, and the copy in TCRdb shows in-frame clones only, minus some. The sample yields about 200,000 clones, roughly 88% seen once. The material sequenced was peripheral blood. The source of these receptors is a man aged 45-60 years with COVID-19, enrolled during active disease. Both conserved end residues are part of each CDR3. A D gene is named only where the DNA matches it firmly. Clone size is given for some rows only: seen once, a few or many times, or a class if the clone is expanded.

v_call: TRBV12-5
clone_size: .
d_call: .
j_call: TRBJ2-4
cdr3_aa: CASGPETWAKNIQYF
cdr3_nt: TGTGCTAGTGGTCCCGAGACATGGGCCAAAAACATTCAGTACTTC

v_call: TRBV7-3
clone_size: .
d_call: TRBD1
j_call: TRBJ2-6
cdr3_aa: CAIADREAGGANVLTF
cdr3_nt: TGTGCCATCGCGGACAGGGAAGCTGGCGGGGCCAACGTCCTGACTTTC

v_call: TRBV27
clone_size: .
d_call: TRBD1
j_call: TRBJ1-5
cdr3_aa: CASSLEGGRQPQHF
cdr3_nt: TGTGCCAGCAGTTTAGAAGGGGGCCGACAGCCCCAGCATTTT

v_call: TRBV5-1
clone_size: .
d_call: .
j_call: TRBJ2-7
cdr3_aa: CASSLGTEYEQYF
cdr3_nt: TGCGCCAGCAGCTTGGGGACTGAATACGAGCAGTACTTC

v_call: TRBV6-6
clone_size: .
d_call: .
j_call: TRBJ1-1
cdr3_aa: CASRHRVGDTEAFF
cdr3_nt: TGTGCCAGCAGGCACAGGGTGGGAGACACTGAAGCTTTCTTT

v_call: TRBV11-2
clone_size: .
d_call: .
j_call: TRBJ1-1
cdr3_aa: CASSSWLGRVNTEAFF
cdr3_nt: TGTGCCAGCAGCTCCTGGCTGGGGAGGGTGAACACTGAAGCTTTCTTT

v_call: TRBV3-1/TRBV3-2
clone_size: once
d_call: .
j_call: TRBJ1-6
cdr3_aa: CASSQSQGSYSPLHF
cdr3_nt: TGTGCCAGCAGCCAATCTCAGGGATCTTATTCACCCCTCCACTTT

v_call: TRBV6-2/TRBV6-3
clone_size: .
d_call: TRBD1
j_call: TRBJ2-1
cdr3_aa: CASSINRGTYNEQFF
cdr3_nt: TGTGCCAGCAGCATCAACAGGGGAACCTACAATGAGCAGTTCTTC

v_call: TRBV28
clone_size: .
d_call: .
j_call: TRBJ1-6
cdr3_aa: CASSFTGQPYNSPLHF
cdr3_nt: TGTGCCAGCAGTTTTACCGGACAACCATATAATTCACCCCTCCACTTT

v_call: TRBV21-1
clone_size: .
d_call: .
j_call: TRBJ1-3
cdr3_aa: CASSKGRGHDGNTIYF
cdr3_nt: TGTGCCAGCAGCAAAGGTAGGGGGCACGATGGAAACACCATATATTTT

v_call: TRBV6-5
clone_size: .
d_call: .
j_call: TRBJ1-2
cdr3_aa: CASSSDIIYGYTF
cdr3_nt: TGTGCCAGCAGTTCGGACATAATCTATGGCTACACCTTC

v_call: TRBV28
clone_size: .
d_call: TRBD2
j_call: TRBJ2-5
cdr3_aa: CASSSGGAGVETQYF
cdr3_nt: TGTGCCAGCAGTTCCGGGGGGGCAGGGGTAGAGACCCAGTACTTC

v_call: TRBV20-1
clone_size: .
d_call: TRBD2
j_call: TRBJ2-3
cdr3_aa: CSASQGRGEDTQYF
cdr3_nt: TGCAGTGCTAGTCAGGGGCGGGGGGAAGATACGCAGTATTTT

v_call: TRBV7-2
clone_size: .
d_call: .
j_call: TRBJ2-1
cdr3_aa: CASSLVKGNEQFF
cdr3_nt: TGTGCCAGCAGCTTAGTAAAGGGGAATGAGCAGTTCTTC

v_call: TRBV28
clone_size: .
d_call: .
j_call: TRBJ2-1
cdr3_aa: CASSFRRGSSYNEQFF
cdr3_nt: TGTGCCAGCAGTTTCAGGAGGGGAAGCTCCTACAATGAGCAGTTCTTC

v_call: TRBV19
clone_size: .
d_call: TRBD2
j_call: TRBJ2-3
cdr3_aa: CASSTYSGATDTQYF
cdr3_nt: TGTGCCAGTAGTACCTATAGCGGGGCCACAGATACGCAGTATTTT

v_call: TRBV7-6
clone_size: .
d_call: .
j_call: TRBJ2-3
cdr3_aa: CASSLGAGGMTDTQYF
cdr3_nt: TGTGCCAGCAGCTTAGGTGCCGGGGGAATGACAGATACGCAGTATTTT

v_call: TRBV6-2/TRBV6-3
clone_size: .
d_call: .
j_call: TRBJ1-5
cdr3_aa: CASSLQGGSNQPQHF
cdr3_nt: TGTGCCAGCAGTTTACAGGGCGGTAGCAATCAGCCCCAGCATTTT

v_call: TRBV5-4
clone_size: .
d_call: .
j_call: TRBJ2-1
cdr3_aa: CASSLGAIGGINEQFF
cdr3_nt: TGTGCCAGCAGCCTTGGGGCTATAGGGGGAATCAATGAGCAGTTCTTC

v_call: TRBV4-3
clone_size: .
d_call: .
j_call: TRBJ1-4
cdr3_aa: CASSQDKGGDEKLFF
cdr3_nt: TGCGCCAGCAGCCAAGATAAAGGGGGTGATGAAAAACTGTTTTTT

v_call: TRBV7-2
clone_size: .
d_call: .
j_call: TRBJ1-2
cdr3_aa: CASSSGRADYGYTF
cdr3_nt: TGTGCCAGCAGCTCAGGGAGGGCGGACTATGGCTACACCTTC

v_call: TRBV2
clone_size: .
d_call: TRBD1
j_call: TRBJ2-7
cdr3_aa: CASRTGQGYEQYF
cdr3_nt: TGTGCCAGCAGAACCGGACAGGGTTACGAGCAGTACTTC

v_call: TRBV3-1/TRBV3-2
clone_size: few
d_call: .
j_call: TRBJ2-1
cdr3_aa: CASSSRSQAYNEQFF
cdr3_nt: TGTGCCAGCAGCTCAAGAAGCCAAGCCTACAATGAGCAGTTCTTC

v_call: TRBV28
clone_size: .
d_call: TRBD2
j_call: TRBJ2-5
cdr3_aa: CASSYSGGPATQYF
cdr3_nt: TGTGCCAGCAGCTACAGCGGGGGGCCGGCGACCCAGTACTTC

v_call: TRBV6-6
clone_size: .
d_call: .
j_call: TRBJ2-7
cdr3_aa: CASSPLVEQYF
cdr3_nt: TGTGCCAGCAGCCCCCTTGTCGAGCAGTACTTC

v_call: TRBV29-1
clone_size: .
d_call: .
j_call: TRBJ2-7
cdr3_aa: CSVVPGPTYEQYF
cdr3_nt: TGCAGCGTCGTCCCAGGGCCGACCTACGAGCAGTACTTC

v_call: TRBV25-1
clone_size: .
d_call: TRBD2
j_call: TRBJ2-7
cdr3_aa: CASSLPNTRGGGSYEQYF
cdr3_nt: TGTGCCAGCAGTTTACCCAATACTAGAGGCGGGGGGTCCTACGAGCAGTACTTC

v_call: TRBV15
clone_size: .
d_call: .
j_call: TRBJ2-2
cdr3_aa: CATSRVVGANTGELFF
cdr3_nt: TGTGCCACCAGCAGAGTAGTGGGAGCGAACACCGGGGAGCTGTTTTTT

v_call: TRBV30
clone_size: .
d_call: TRBD1
j_call: TRBJ1-5
cdr3_aa: CAWSPSGLRGSYSNQPQHF
cdr3_nt: TGTGCCTGGAGTCCCTCGGGACTCAGGGGGTCCTATAGCAATCAGCCCCAGCATTTT

v_call: TRBV18
clone_size: .
d_call: TRBD1
j_call: TRBJ2-7
cdr3_aa: CASSPRDRGLLSGSINEQYF
cdr3_nt: TGTGCCAGCTCACCACGGGACAGGGGGCTGTTAAGCGGGAGTATCAACGAGCAGTACTTC

v_call: TRBV19
clone_size: .
d_call: .
j_call: TRBJ1-1
cdr3_aa: CASSPSGGLATEAFF
cdr3_nt: TGTGCCAGTAGCCCATCGGGGGGGCTGGCGACTGAAGCTTTCTTT

v_call: TRBV5-4
clone_size: .
d_call: .
j_call: TRBJ2-3
cdr3_aa: CASSLRGTDTQYF
cdr3_nt: TGTGCCAGCAGCTTGCGGGGCACAGATACGCAGTATTTT

v_call: TRBV6-5
clone_size: .
d_call: .
j_call: TRBJ2-7
cdr3_aa: CASSPRARGDEQYF
cdr3_nt: TGTGCCAGCAGTCCCCGGGCCAGGGGGGACGAGCAGTACTTC

v_call: TRBV15
clone_size: .
d_call: .
j_call: TRBJ2-1
cdr3_aa: CATATPRDGNEQFF
cdr3_nt: TGTGCCACCGCTACGCCCAGGGATGGCAATGAGCAGTTCTTC

v_call: TRBV19
clone_size: once
d_call: TRBD1
j_call: TRBJ2-1
cdr3_aa: CASSTGQGAYNEQFF
cdr3_nt: TGTGCCAGTAGTACCGGACAGGGGGCTTACAATGAGCAGTTCTTC

v_call: TRBV15
clone_size: .
d_call: TRBD2
j_call: TRBJ2-1
cdr3_aa: CATNIAGGYNEQFF
cdr3_nt: TGTGCCACCAACATAGCGGGGGGGTACAATGAGCAGTTCTTC

v_call: TRBV2
clone_size: few
d_call: .
j_call: TRBJ1-5
cdr3_aa: CASSETPTGGTGNQPQHF
cdr3_nt: TGTGCCAGCAGTGAGACCCCAACCGGGGGAACGGGCAATCAGCCCCAGCATTTT